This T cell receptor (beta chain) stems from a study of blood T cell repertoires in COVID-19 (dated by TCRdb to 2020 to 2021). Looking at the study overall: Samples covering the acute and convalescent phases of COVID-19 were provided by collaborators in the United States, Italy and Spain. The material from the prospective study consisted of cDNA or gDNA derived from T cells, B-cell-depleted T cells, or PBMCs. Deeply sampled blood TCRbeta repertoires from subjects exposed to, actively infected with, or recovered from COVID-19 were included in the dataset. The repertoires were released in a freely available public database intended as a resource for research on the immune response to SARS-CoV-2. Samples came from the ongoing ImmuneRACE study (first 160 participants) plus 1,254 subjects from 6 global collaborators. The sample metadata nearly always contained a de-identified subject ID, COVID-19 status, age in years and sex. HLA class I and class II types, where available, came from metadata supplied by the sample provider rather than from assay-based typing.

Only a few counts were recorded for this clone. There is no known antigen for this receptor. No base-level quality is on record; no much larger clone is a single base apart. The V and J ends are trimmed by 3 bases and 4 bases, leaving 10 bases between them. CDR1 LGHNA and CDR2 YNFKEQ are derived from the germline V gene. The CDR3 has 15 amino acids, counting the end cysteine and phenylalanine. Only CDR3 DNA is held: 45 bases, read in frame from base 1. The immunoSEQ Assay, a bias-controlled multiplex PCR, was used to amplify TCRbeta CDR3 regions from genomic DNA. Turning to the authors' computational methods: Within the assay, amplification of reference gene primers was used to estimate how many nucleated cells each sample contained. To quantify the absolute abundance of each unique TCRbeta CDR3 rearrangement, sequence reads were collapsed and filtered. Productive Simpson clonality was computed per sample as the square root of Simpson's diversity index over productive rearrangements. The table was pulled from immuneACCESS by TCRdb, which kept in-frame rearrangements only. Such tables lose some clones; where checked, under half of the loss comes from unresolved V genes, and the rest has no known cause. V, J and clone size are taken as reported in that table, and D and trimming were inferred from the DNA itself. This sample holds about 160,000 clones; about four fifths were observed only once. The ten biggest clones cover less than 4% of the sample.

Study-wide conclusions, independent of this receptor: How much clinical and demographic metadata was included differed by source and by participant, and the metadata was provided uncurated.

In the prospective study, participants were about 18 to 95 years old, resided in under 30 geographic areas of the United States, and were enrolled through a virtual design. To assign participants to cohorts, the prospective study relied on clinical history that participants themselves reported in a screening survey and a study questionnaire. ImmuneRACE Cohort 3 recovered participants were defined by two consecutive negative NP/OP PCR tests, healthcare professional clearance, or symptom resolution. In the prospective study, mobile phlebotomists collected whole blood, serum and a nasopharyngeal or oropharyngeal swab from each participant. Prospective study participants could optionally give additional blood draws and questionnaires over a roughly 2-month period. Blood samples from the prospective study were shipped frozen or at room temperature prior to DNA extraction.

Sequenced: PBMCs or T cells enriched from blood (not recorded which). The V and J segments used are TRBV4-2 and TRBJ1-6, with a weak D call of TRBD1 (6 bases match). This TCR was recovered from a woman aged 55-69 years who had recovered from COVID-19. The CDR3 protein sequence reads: CASSQSGQYNSPLHF. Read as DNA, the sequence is TGTGCCAGCAGCCAGTCCGGACAGTATAATTCACCCCTCCACTTT.